The 20 T cell receptor beta chains below come from one sample, sequenced in a study of cytomegalovirus exposure and HLA in healthy donors. Produced via immunoSEQ multiplex PCR; TCRdb's table is partial and in-frame only. The sample lists some 170,000 clones, around nine tenths occurring once. Sequenced sample: PBMCs. Every receptor here comes from a man aged 25-45 years in good health and CMV-seropositive.

The CDR3 loop is CASSTYRGQSGELFF. CDR3 sequence (DNA): TGTGCCAGCAGCACATACAGGGGGCAGAGCGGGGAGCTGTTTTTT. V and J are TRBV7-6 and TRBJ2-2; 9 nucleotides line up with TRBD1. CDR1 SGHVS and CDR2 FNYEAQ come from the germline V gene. The CDR3 runs 15 residues. V lost 5 bases and J lost 7; bases outside the gene matches: 8.

This chain connects TRBV9 to TRBJ2-1; D is unresolved. Trimming pared 5 bases from V and 5 bases from J, leaving 11 bases between. Germline lookup yields CDR1 SGDLS and CDR2 YYNGEE. The CDR3 extends over 13 amino acids. The CDR3, as DNA: TGTGCCAGCAGTATCTTACCGAACAATGAGCAGTTCTTC. This encodes CASSILPNNEQFF.

The chain employs TRBV9 and TRBJ2-3; 8 nucleotides line up with TRBD2. This CDR3 has 15 residues. The junction had 6 bases not matched to a gene; V was cut back by 3 bases and J by 3 bases. Germline assignment: CDR1 SGDLS and CDR2 YYNGEE. CDR3 sequence (DNA): TGTGCCAGCAGCGAACGAGCGGGAGCGACAGATACGCAGTATTTT. It specifies CASSERAGATDTQYF.

The chain employs TRBV6-4 and TRBJ1-2, with a weak D call TRBD1 (5 bases). The germline V gene has CDR1 MRHNA and CDR2 SNTAGT. Trimming took 6 bases from V and 7 from J, leaving 9 bases between them. CDR3 length: 11 amino acids. CDR3 sequence: CASSAGFGYTF. Here the CDR3 DNA reads TGTGCCAGCAGCGCAGGGTTTGGCTACACCTTC.

J is TRBJ2-3 and V is TRBV7-2, with a possible D match to TRBD2 (6 bases). The germline V gene encodes CDR1 SGHTA and CDR2 FQGNSA. Trimming took off 3 bases at V and 0 bases at J, with 16 bases between the two ends. The CDR3 is 17 amino acids. The chain's CDR3 is CASSFLPGGPSTDTQYF. CDR3 in DNA: TGTGCCAGCAGCTTTCTTCCCGGGGGACCTAGCACAGATACGCAGTATTTT.

The gene calls are TRBV30 and TRBJ2-2; no clear D. The CDR3 sequence is 13 residues long. Per germline, CDR1 GTSNPN and CDR2 SVGIG (reference sequence). The V end was cut by 0 bases, the J end by 3 bases, with 5 bases between. In nucleotides, the CDR3 is TGTGCCTGGAGTGTACTGGACACCGGGGAGCTGTTTTTT. It yields the protein CAWSVLDTGELFF.

The rearrangement links TRBV29-1 to TRBJ2-3; no reliable D call. V gave up 5 bases and J gave up 0 bases, with 9 bases separating them. Germline-derived CDR1 and CDR2 are SQVTM and ANQGSEA. The CDR3 covers 13 residues. CDR3 loop: CSVSTVSTDTQYF. The CDR3 DNA reads as TGCAGCGTTTCGACGGTCAGCACAGATACGCAGTATTTT.

The chain uses TRBV7-2 and TRBJ1-5, with no clear D. Trimming shortened V by 1 base and J by 4 bases, and 11 bases separated the two germline ends. The CDR3 length is 15 residues. The germline gives CDR1 SGHTA, CDR2 FQGNSA. The chain's CDR3 is CASSLDLGENQPQHF. The CDR3 DNA follows: TGTGCCAGCAGCTTAGATCTAGGAGAAAATCAGCCCCAGCATTTT.

Only one count was recorded for this clone. The chain uses TRBV5-8 and TRBJ2-3, with D possibly being TRBD2 (5 bases). This CDR3 contains 15 residues. Germline V lookup: CDR1 SGHTS, CDR2 YDEGEE. V lost 2 bases, J lost 4 bases, and 14 bases lay in between. The CDR3 here is CASSLLGYRADTQYF. CDR3 coding DNA: TGTGCCAGCAGCTTACTAGGGTATAGGGCAGATACGCAGTATTTT.

The chain carries TRBV30 and TRBJ1-6; the D gene is possibly TRBD1 (5 bases). CDR3 length: 14 amino acids. The V gene lost 0 bases and the J gene lost 8 bases, with 11 bases spanning the gap. Germline CDR1 and CDR2: GTSNPN and SVGIG (reference sequence). CDR3 nucleotide sequence: TGTGCCTGGAGTGTACGACAGACCTATTCACCCCTCCACTTT. Protein: CAWSVRQTYSPLHF. The full variable domain, rest sourced from reference TRBV30 and TRBJ1-6, is SQTIHQWPATLVQPVGSPLSLECTVEGTSNPNLYWYRQAAGRGLQLLFYSVGIGQISSEVPQNLSASRPQDRQFILSSKKLLLSDSGFYLCAWSVRQTYSPLHFGNGTRLTVT.

CDR3 region: CASSFGNEGYPIYF. CDR3 in DNA: TGTGCCAGCAGTTTTGGGAACGAAGGTTACCCCATATATTTT. This chain uses TRBV7-9 with TRBJ1-3; no clear D gene. V lost 6 bases to trimming and J lost 11 bases, with 20 bases between them. Germline CDR1 and CDR2: SEHNR and FQNEAQ (reference sequence). There are 14 residues in the CDR3.

J is TRBJ1-2 and V is TRBV7-2; D call uncertain. In germline, CDR1 is SGHTA, CDR2 FQGNSA. The CDR3 runs to 14 residues. V was clipped by 7 bases and J by 6 bases, with 18 bases between them. The CDR3 coding sequence is TGTGCCAGCACCCCCGGGAGGTACTCCGATGGCTACACCTTC. It is translated as CASTPGRYSDGYTF.

This clone has more than one count but fewer than ten. This chain joins TRBV7-6 and TRBJ2-1, with D tentatively TRBD2 (6 bases). The V and J ends lost 5 bases and 0 bases respectively, with 17 bases between them. Germline assignment: CDR1 SGHVS and CDR2 FNYEAQ. This CDR3 is built from 17 residues. As DNA, the CDR3 is TGTGCCAGCAGCCCTGGGGCAGCGGGTAGCTCCTACAATGAGCAGTTCTTC. Translation: CASSPGAAGSSYNEQFF.

CDR3 loop: CASKEATPSHEQYF. CDR3 bases: TGTGCCAGCAAAGAGGCTACCCCTAGCCACGAGCAGTACTTC. V is TRBV27 and J is TRBJ2-7; a weak D match, TRBD2 (5 bases). Deletions cut 7 bases from V and 5 bases from J, with 18 bases between. Per the germline V gene, CDR1 is MNHEY and CDR2 is SMNVEV (reference sequence). CDR3 length: 14 amino acids.

V is TRBV6-5 and J is TRBJ2-3; maybe TRBD2 (6 bases). Trimming pared 2 bases from V and 4 bases from J, leaving 13 bases between. Germline lookup yields CDR1 MNHEY and CDR2 SVGAGI. This CDR3 contains 15 residues. The CDR3 region has the DNA TGTGCCAGCAGTTACGGAGGGGTTATCGCAGATACGCAGTATTTT. Protein product: CASSYGGVIADTQYF.

This chain links TRBV7-2 with TRBJ2-4, with 7 bases lining up with TRBD1. The CDR3 has 17 amino acids. Germline trimming cut 5 bases from V and 5 bases from J; bases unmatched to any gene: 15. Germline CDR1 SGHTA, CDR2 FQGNSA. The CDR3 DNA follows: TGTGCCAGCAGCCCCCCGACGGACAGGATGGGGCAAAACATTCAGTACTTC. This sequence encodes CASSPPTDRMGQNIQYF.

The chain is built from TRBV29-1 and TRBJ1-1; D gene unclear. Trimming took 4 bases from V and 6 from J, leaving 6 bases between them. This CDR3 has 10 amino acids. In germline, CDR1 is SQVTM, CDR2 ANQGSEA. This CDR3 reads CSVGRAEAFF. In nucleotides, the CDR3 is TGCAGCGTTGGTCGGGCTGAAGCTTTCTTT.

The rearrangement uses TRBV29-1 and TRBJ1-1; D remains unclear. The germline gives CDR1 SQVTM, CDR2 ANQGSEA. The CDR3 sequence is 12 residues long. Trimming left V 7 bases short and J 2 bases short, with 11 bases between. The CDR3 here is CSGLDGNTEAFF. DNA for the CDR3: TGCAGCGGCCTAGACGGTAACACTGAAGCTTTCTTT.

In DNA, the CDR3 is TGCAGCGTGGCCGGGACTAGCGGGAGAGAGGGCACAGATACGCAGTATTTT. This sequence encodes CSVAGTSGREGTDTQYF. The chain has TRBV29-1 and TRBJ2-3, with 14 bases identical to TRBD2. J gave up 1 base and V 6 bases, and 9 bases lay outside the gene matches. Germline values: CDR1 SQVTM, CDR2 ANQGSEA. The CDR3 is 17 residues long.

The V gene is TRBV11-2, the J gene TRBJ2-5; tentative D call: TRBD1 (6 bases). The V end was cut by 6 bases, the J end by 4 bases, with 15 bases between. Germline lookup yields CDR1 SGHAT and CDR2 FQNNGV. This CDR3 region has 14 residues. CDR3 sequence (DNA): TGTGCCAGCAGAGGCACAGGGCGGGTAGAGACCCAGTACTTC. Protein product: CASRGTGRVETQYF. The full variable domain, in which reference TRBV11-2 and TRBJ2-5 provide the parts outside the CDR3, is EAGVAQSPRYKIIEKRQSVAFWCNPISGHATLYWYQQILGQGPKLLIQFQNNGVVDDSQLPKDRFSAERLKGVDSTLKIQPAKLEDSAVYLCASRGTGRVETQYFGPGTRLLVL.